A single sample gave rise to the 3 T cell receptor beta chains below, sequenced in a study of blood T cells in healthy people across ages. Primers used in a second PCR of roughly 6 to 12 cycles were a sample-barcoded 5' primer and a J-beta primer mix. TCRdb independently ran MiXCR on the 5' RACE reads; one entry per CDR3 protein. This sample carries under 2 million distinct CDR3 sequences, about 31% of them seen once, and the ten largest clones take 11%. Sequencing used blood. The receptors come from a woman aged 25 to 45 in good health.

This clonotype turned up a few times. This chain uses TRBV5-1 with TRBJ1-1; weak D call: TRBD1 (5 bases). The germline CDR1 and CDR2 sequences are SGHRS and YFSETQ. The CDR3 extends over 14 amino acids. The V and J ends lost 4 bases and 4 bases respectively, with 14 bases between them. DNA for the CDR3: TGCGCCAGCAGCATTATTTGGGGGGGCACTGAAGCTTTCTTT. This translates into CASSIIWGGTEAFF.

About this clonotype: One end of the junction is discordant with germline, which a read error may explain. This chain joins TRBV7-2 and TRBJ2-4; possibly TRBD1 for D (5 bases). The closer fit of TRBJ2-7 to the DNA end suggests the J call may be wrong. The CDR3 is 15 residues long. Germline-derived CDR1 and CDR2 are SGHTA and FQGNSA. This CDR3 is CANSRPRAGTYEQYF. The CDR3 DNA follows: TGTGCCAACAGCCGCCCCCGGGCAGGGACCTACGAGCAGTACTTC.

The rearrangement links TRBV3-1 to TRBJ2-7; 13 bases line up with TRBD2. Germline V gene sequence: CDR1 LGHDT, CDR2 YNNKEL (reference sequence). The CDR3 is 15 residues long. The J segment lost 1 base and the V segment lost 6 bases, leaving 3 bases of the junction unmatched. CDR3 DNA sequence: TGTGCCAGCAGGGGGGGACTAGCGGGGTCCTACGAGCAGTACTTC. Encoded protein: CASRGGLAGSYEQYF.